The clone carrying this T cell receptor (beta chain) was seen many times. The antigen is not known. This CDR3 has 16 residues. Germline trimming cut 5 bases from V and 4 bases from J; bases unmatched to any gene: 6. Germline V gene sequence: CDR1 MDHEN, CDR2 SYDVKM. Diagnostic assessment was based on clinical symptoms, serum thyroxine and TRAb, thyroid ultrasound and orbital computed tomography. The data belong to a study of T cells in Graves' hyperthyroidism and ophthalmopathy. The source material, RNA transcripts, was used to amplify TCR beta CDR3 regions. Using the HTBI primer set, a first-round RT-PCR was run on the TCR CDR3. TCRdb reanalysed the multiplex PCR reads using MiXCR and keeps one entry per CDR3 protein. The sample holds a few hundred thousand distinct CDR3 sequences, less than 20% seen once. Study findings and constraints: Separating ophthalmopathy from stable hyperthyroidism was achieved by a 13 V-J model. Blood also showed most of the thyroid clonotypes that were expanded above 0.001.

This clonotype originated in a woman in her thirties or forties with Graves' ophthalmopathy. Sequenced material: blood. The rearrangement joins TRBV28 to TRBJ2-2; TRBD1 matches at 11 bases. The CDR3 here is CASSIRDRGITGELFF. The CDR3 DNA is TGTGCCAGCAGTATTCGGGACAGGGGGATCACCGGGGAGCTGTTTTTT.